The 17 T cell receptor beta chains given below trace back to one sample, sequenced in a study of CD8 T cells in ankylosing spondylitis. TCRdb independently ran MiXCR on the 5' RACE reads; one entry per CDR3 protein. The repertoire holds 200,000 to 300,000 distinct CDR3 sequences, with 24% as singletons. The specimen sequenced was blood, either unsorted or a sorted T cell fraction (not recorded which). All receptors derive from a male donor with ankylosing spondylitis or in good health (not recorded which).

This clonotype was seen ten or more times. The chain combines TRBV20-1 with TRBJ1-2, with D unclear. Trimming took off 3 bases at V and 4 bases at J, with 15 bases between the two ends. Looked up from germline, CDR1 is DFQATT and CDR2 is SNEGSKA (reference sequence). This CDR3 comprises 14 residues. DNA of the CDR3: TGCAGTGCTAGTAATCTCCGTGAGGTCTATGGCTACACCTTC. It encodes CSASNLREVYGYTF.

In its sample, this clonotype was seen many times. The chain joins TRBV29-1 to TRBJ2-3, with D perhaps TRBD2 (7 bases). Deletions cut 8 bases from V and 4 bases from J, with 19 bases between. CDR3 length: 14 amino acids. The germline V gene encodes CDR1 SQVTM and CDR2 ANQGSEA. CDR3 protein: CSSEYRGGADTQYF. The CDR3 DNA follows: TGCAGCTCCGAGTATAGGGGGGGCGCAGATACGCAGTATTTT.

This clonotype was seen a handful of times. The chain links TRBV20-1 to TRBJ1-2, with D possibly matching TRBD1 (6 bases). The ends were cut back, 5 bases at V and 1 base at J, with 14 bases in the middle. CDR1 DFQATT and CDR2 SNEGSKA come from the germline V gene (reference sequence). This CDR3 has 14 residues. For the CDR3, the DNA is TGCAGTGCTTATCGACAGGACCATAACTATGGCTACACCTTC. This translates into CSAYRQDHNYGYTF.

The DNA for the CDR3 is TGTGCCAGCAGTTACGGGACTAGCGTCCCCCAGGGAACCCAGTACTTC. Translating it yields CASSYGTSVPQGTQYF. V gene TRBV6-5 combines with J gene TRBJ2-5; TRBD2 matches at 10 bases. The CDR3 has 16 residues. The germline gives CDR1 MNHEY, CDR2 SVGAGI. With V trimmed by 2 bases and J by 8 bases, 11 bases remained unmatched.

The V and J genes are TRBV20-1 and TRBJ2-7, with a possible D match to TRBD1 (5 bases). The V gene lost 2 bases and the J gene lost 0 bases, with 17 bases spanning the gap. This CDR3 comprises 16 residues. Germline V gene lookup returns CDR1 DFQATT and CDR2 SNEGSKA (reference sequence). The CDR3 sequence is CSARMAGIRSSYEQYF. In nucleotides, the CDR3 is TGCAGTGCTAGAATGGCAGGGATAAGGAGCTCCTACGAGCAGTACTTC.

This clonotype was counted only a few times. The chain uses TRBV20-1 and TRBJ1-6, with 7 bases aligning to TRBD1. This CDR3 is built from 15 residues. Trimming took 3 bases from V and 10 from J; bases not matched to a gene: 12. Germline V gives CDR1 DFQATT, CDR2 SNEGSKA (reference sequence). CDR3 DNA: TGCAGTGCTAGTCATCACCAGGGGGTACAATCACCCCTCCACTTT. It is translated as CSASHHQGVQSPLHF.

The rearrangement links TRBV20-1 to TRBJ1-2; the D gene is possibly TRBD1 (6 bases). Germline CDR1 and CDR2: DFQATT and SNEGSKA (reference sequence). The CDR3 spans 13 residues. Trimming cost V 3 bases and J 4 bases, with 12 bases left between them. The CDR3 protein is CSASPDRSYGYTF. CDR3 DNA: TGCAGTGCTAGCCCGGACAGATCCTATGGCTACACCTTC.

The chain couples TRBV6-1 to TRBJ2-1; D may be TRBD1 (6 bases). V lost 3 bases and J 8 bases, leaving 14 bases between the germline ends. Germline CDR1 is MNHNS and CDR2 is SASEGT. The length of the CDR3 is 14 residues. CDR3 residues: CASSDTGNVYEQFF. CDR3 DNA: TGTGCCAGCAGTGACACAGGGAATGTCTATGAGCAGTTCTTC.

This clonotype was counted only a few times. The rearrangement joins TRBV25-1 to TRBJ2-7; TRBD1 aligns across 7 bases. There are 14 residues in the CDR3. Per the germline V gene, CDR1 is MGHDK and CDR2 is SYGVNS. The V gene end was trimmed by 8 bases and the J gene end by 4 bases; junction bases not matched to a gene: 11. The CDR3 loop is CASLGESRGYEQYF. The CDR3 DNA follows: TGTGCCAGCCTGGGGGAGAGCAGGGGGTACGAGCAGTACTTC.

This clonotype was observed a few times. V and J are TRBV20-1 and TRBJ2-3; 7 bases fit TRBD1. The J segment lost 0 bases and the V segment lost 6 bases, leaving 9 bases of the junction unmatched. This CDR3 spans 15 amino acids. CDR1 is DFQATT, CDR2 SNEGSKA, per germline (reference sequence). The CDR3 reads CSAPTTGDSTDTQYF. For the CDR3, the DNA is TGCAGTGCCCCCACCACAGGGGATAGCACAGATACGCAGTATTTT.

This clonotype was seen at least ten times. The chain combines TRBV5-1 with TRBJ2-7; the match to TRBD2 covers 8 bases. Germline V gives CDR1 SGHRS, CDR2 YFSETQ. V dropped 6 bases and J dropped 3; count of bases not matched to a gene: 14. The length of the CDR3 is 16 residues. Here the CDR3 DNA reads TGCGCCAGCATAGTTTTCGCGGGGGGCGCTTTCTACGAGCAGTACTTC. Translated, it gives CASIVFAGGAFYEQYF. The whole variable domain, filled in from reference TRBV5-1 and TRBJ2-7, reads KAGVTQTPRYLIKTRGQQVTLSCSPISGHRSVSWYQQTPGQGLQFLFEYFSETQRNKGNFPGRFSGRQFSNSRSEMNVSTLELGDSALYLCASIVFAGGAFYEQYFGPGTRLTVT.

This sequence joins TRBV10-3 and TRBJ2-5; D not certain. Germline V lookup: CDR1 ENHRY, CDR2 SYGVKD. Trimming took off 11 bases at V and 6 bases at J, with 13 bases between the two ends. This CDR3 spans 11 amino acids. The CDR3 coding sequence is TGTGCCGTCGGGTCACAAAAGACCCAGTACTTC. Residues: CAVGSQKTQYF.

The chain employs TRBV6-1 and TRBJ2-3; maybe TRBD2 (6 bases). V was clipped by 6 bases and J by 5 bases, with 15 bases between them. The germline gives CDR1 MNHNS, CDR2 SASEGT. The CDR3 contains 14 residues. The CDR3 nucleotides read TGTGCCAGCAGGAGGATGGGGGGTCAAGATACGCAGTATTTT. The encoded protein is CASRRMGGQDTQYF.

The chain carries TRBV20-1 and TRBJ2-7; D remains unclear. The CDR3 is 17 amino acids. Germline values: CDR1 DFQATT, CDR2 SNEGSKA (reference sequence). V lost 1 base and J 2 bases, leaving 21 bases between the germline ends. In DNA, the CDR3 is TGCAGTGCTAGAGTATTAGACGTGGTCAGACAACCCTACGAGCAGTACTTC. Translating it yields CSARVLDVVRQPYEQYF.

The chain is built from TRBV12-3 or TRBV12-4 and TRBJ1-3, with D perhaps TRBD1 (5 bases). The V end was cut by 4 bases, the J end by 9 bases, with 16 bases between. The CDR3 totals 14 residues. CDR3 region: CASSSGTSIGTIYF. CDR3 nucleotide sequence: TGTGCCAGCAGTTCCGGGACCTCTATTGGCACCATATATTTT.

V usage is TRBV12-3 or TRBV12-4 and J usage is TRBJ1-4; TRBD1 might be the D (5 bases). V shed 3 bases and J shed 4 bases, with 15 bases lying between them. This CDR3 comprises 16 residues. CDR3 in DNA: TGTGCCAGCAGTTTGGGCGTGGGACTCTATAATGAAAAACTGTTTTTT. Amino acids: CASSLGVGLYNEKLFF.

The chain couples TRBV12-3 or TRBV12-4 to TRBJ2-5; D is undetermined. The V end lost 4 bases, the J end lost 5 bases, and 14 bases lay between the germline ends. The CDR3 totals 14 residues. CDR3 DNA sequence: TGTGCCAGCAGTTCGTCGGCCCGGCGCGAGACCCAGTACTTC. Translated, it gives CASSSSARRETQYF.